These T cell receptor beta chains were read from a single sample in a study of blood T cell repertoires in COVID-19. Produced via immunoSEQ multiplex PCR; TCRdb's table is partial and in-frame only. The table records some 50,000 clones, 68% of them present only once. The sample comprised peripheral blood. The receptors here all came from a woman between 65 and 79 years old with acute or convalescent COVID-19. CDR3s include the opening cysteine and the closing phenylalanine or tryptophan. D genes are given only for firm matches. Clone size, where shown, is once, few, many, or a class for clones that have expanded.

D: NA
size: many
V: TRBV19
J: TRBJ2-7
CDR3: CASSIVAGSLGHEQYF
DNA: TGTGCCAGTAGTATAGTGGCCGGGTCCCTTGGCCACGAGCAGTACTTC

D: TRBD2
size: once
V: TRBV5-1
J: TRBJ2-3
CDR3: CASSPWTSGGAADTQYF
DNA: TGCGCCAGCAGCCCATGGACTAGCGGGGGGGCCGCAGATACGCAGTATTTT

D: TRBD1
size: NA
V: TRBV3-1/TRBV3-2
J: TRBJ2-7
CDR3: CASSRVGGQGAYEQYF
DNA: TGTGCCAGCAGCCGCGTGGGCGGACAGGGAGCCTACGAGCAGTACTTC

D: NA
size: few
V: TRBV29-1
J: TRBJ2-5
CDR3: CSVDGGMETQYF
DNA: TGCAGCGTTGATGGCGGGATGGAGACCCAGTACTTC

D: TRBD2
size: NA
V: TRBV11-2
J: TRBJ2-7
CDR3: CASSFRRGPGTSIYEQYF
DNA: TGTGCCAGCAGCTTCCGCCGAGGCCCCGGGACTAGTATATACGAGCAGTACTTC

D: NA
size: NA
V: TRBV30
J: TRBJ1-3
CDR3: CAWDSFSGNTIYF
DNA: TGTGCCTGGGACAGCTTCTCTGGAAACACCATATATTTT

D: NA
size: NA
V: TRBV6-5
J: TRBJ1-5
CDR3: CASRSPGDNQPQHF
DNA: TGTGCCAGCAGGTCCCCAGGGGACAATCAGCCCCAGCATTTT

D: TRBD1
size: NA
V: TRBV4-1
J: TRBJ2-4
CDR3: CASSYRGAESIQYF
DNA: TGCGCCAGCAGCTACAGGGGTGCGGAAAGCATTCAGTACTTC

D: TRBD2
size: NA
V: TRBV7-3
J: TRBJ2-1
CDR3: CASSETSGAYNEQFF
DNA: TGTGCCAGCAGCGAGACTAGCGGGGCCTACAATGAGCAGTTCTTC

D: NA
size: NA
V: TRBV6-1
J: TRBJ1-2
CDR3: CASSDSPRDYGYTF
DNA: TGTGCCAGCAGTGATTCCCCCAGGGACTATGGCTACACCTTC